This TCR beta chain was captured in a study of T cell changes during pregnancy in multiple sclerosis. Germline CDR1 SGHTA, CDR2 FQGTGA. The CDR3 extends over 18 amino acids. V was clipped by 0 bases and J by 3 bases; unmatched bases: 7. Libraries were prepared by immunoSEQ multiplex PCR; TCRdb keeps only in-frame clonotypes and omits some of them. The sample lists 65,000 to 80,000 clones, about 93% occurring once. The TCR originated in a female donor with multiple sclerosis, enrolled in a pregnancy study. The chain couples TRBV7-3 to TRBJ2-3, with 12 nucleotides matching TRBD2. Sequenced material: peripheral blood, taken in the first trimester of pregnancy. This chain's CDR3 is CASSLTAWTSGVTDTQYF. CDR3 coding DNA: TGTGCCAGCAGCTTAACGGCCTGGACTAGCGGGGTTACAGATACGCAGTATTTT.